These 19 T cell receptor beta chains were sequenced from one sample in a study of cytomegalovirus exposure and HLA in healthy donors. Primers for the PCR totalled 60 Vbeta and 13 Jbeta. The data were produced by immunoSEQ multiplex PCR, yet TCRdb's version contains in-frame clones alone and is incomplete. This table holds about 37,000 clones, roughly 82% found once. The sample consisted of PBMCs. The source is a woman aged 18-29 years in good health and CMV-seropositive.

J is TRBJ2-7 and V is TRBV9; 10 bases match TRBD1. The germline V gene encodes CDR1 SGDLS and CDR2 YYNGEE. The trim removed 3 bases at V and 6 bases at J, leaving 6 bases unmatched. There are 14 residues in the CDR3. The CDR3 DNA reads as TGTGCCAGCAGCGCAAGGGACAGGGGCGGCGAGCAGTACTTC. This codes for CASSARDRGGEQYF.

The CDR3 DNA follows: TGTGCCAGCAGTTTGGGATCCCCAGGGCGAGATACGCAGTATTTT. Its protein is CASSLGSPGRDTQYF. The V and J genes are TRBV27 and TRBJ2-3; D is possibly TRBD1 (5 bases). CDR1 MNHEY and CDR2 SMNVEV come from the germline V gene (reference sequence). CDR3 length: 15 residues. Trimming took 3 bases from V and 5 from J, leaving 15 bases between them.

The chain couples TRBV15 to TRBJ2-7; D may be TRBD2 (5 bases). CDR3 length: 15 residues. V shed 0 bases and J shed 1 base, with 10 bases lying between them. From germline, CDR1 is LNHNV and CDR2 YYDKDF (reference sequence). The CDR3 coding sequence is TGTGCCACCAGCAGAGATAATACGGGGTCCTACGAGCAGTACTTC. This translates into CATSRDNTGSYEQYF.

The chain carries TRBV19 and TRBJ2-3; possibly TRBD1 for D (5 bases). Trimming removed 1 base at V and 5 bases at J, with 7 bases between. In germline, CDR1 is LNHDA, CDR2 SQIVND (reference sequence). The CDR3 is 13 amino acids. CDR3 in amino acids: CASSIGGVDTQYF. The CDR3 DNA reads as TGTGCCAGTAGTATAGGGGGCGTAGATACGCAGTATTTT.

J is TRBJ1-1 and V is TRBV7-8; no clear D gene. Germline V lookup: CDR1 SGHVS, CDR2 FQNEAQ. Between the trimmed V and J ends, which lost 5 bases and 1 base, there was a span of 8 bases. The CDR3 sequence is 13 residues long. The CDR3 spells CASSPTWNTEAFF. The CDR3 DNA follows: TGTGCCAGCAGCCCTACCTGGAACACTGAAGCTTTCTTT.

V usage is TRBV6-5 and J usage is TRBJ1-1; D remains ambiguous. V gave up 6 bases and J gave up 6 bases, with 14 bases separating them. Germline CDR1 and CDR2: MNHEY and SVGAGI. The CDR3 sequence is 13 residues long. Written as DNA, the CDR3 is TGTGCCAGCAGCCGCGGGCCTATCCCTGAAGCTTTCTTT. Its translation: CASSRGPIPEAFF.

V usage is TRBV28 and J usage is TRBJ2-7, with 10 nucleotides matching TRBD2. The germline V gene has CDR1 MDHEN and CDR2 SYDVKM. This CDR3 is built from 16 residues. V lost 2 bases and J lost 9; bases outside the gene matches: 13. The CDR3 region is CASSLTSGLAGARQYF. DNA for the CDR3: TGTGCCAGCAGTTTAACCTCGGGGCTAGCGGGAGCGAGGCAGTACTTC.

This chain uses TRBV27 with TRBJ2-1; possibly TRBD2 for D (5 bases). The CDR3 spans 12 residues. Trimming left V 10 bases short and J 7 bases short, with 14 bases between. Germline loops: CDR1 MNHEY, CDR2 SMNVEV (reference sequence). CDR3 residues: CATSDSMNEQFF. In DNA form, the CDR3 reads TGTGCCACGTCGGACTCCATGAATGAGCAGTTCTTC.

J is TRBJ2-2 and V is TRBV21-1; TRBD1 is the table's D call and was not checked against the DNA. TRBV21-1 is listed as a pseudogene. The CDR3 loop spans 14 amino acids. CDR3 amino acids: CASGNPQVSGELFF. CDR3 DNA sequence: TGTGCCAGCGGCAACCCTCAGGTGTCCGGGGAGCTGTTTTTT.

The chain couples TRBV15 to TRBJ2-5; D gene uncertain. The CDR3 is made up of 12 amino acids. V was shortened by 4 bases and J by 5 bases, with 8 bases between the two germline ends. Germline loops: CDR1 LNHNV, CDR2 YYDKDF (reference sequence). CDR3 sequence (DNA): TGTGCCACCAGCACTTTGAGGGAGACCCAGTACTTC. Translation: CATSTLRETQYF.

The chain carries TRBV28 and TRBJ2-7, with a possible D match to TRBD2 (6 bases). Germline V gene data show CDR1 as MDHEN and CDR2 as SYDVKM. With 6 bases removed from V and 2 bases from J, the gap between germline ends came to 14 bases. The CDR3 extends over 14 amino acids. The CDR3 DNA reads TGTGCCAGCAGACCTAGGGGCGGGACCTACGAGCAGTACTTC. Amino acids: CASRPRGGTYEQYF.

J is TRBJ1-1 and V is TRBV6-4; possible D gene TRBD1, 6 bases. CDR1 MRHNA and CDR2 SNTAGT come from the germline V gene. The V end was cut by 6 bases, the J end by 2 bases, with 10 bases between. The CDR3 runs to 13 residues. In nucleotides, the CDR3 is TGTGCCAGCAGGAGGACAGTCAACACTGAAGCTTTCTTT. It encodes CASRRTVNTEAFF.

The V call is TRBV30, the J call TRBJ2-5; weak D call: TRBD2 (6 bases). The CDR3 is 14 residues long. V was pared by 5 bases and J by 4 bases, with 17 bases between. Germline V gene data show CDR1 as GTSNPN and CDR2 as SVGIG (reference sequence). For the CDR3, the DNA is TGTGCCTGGGACTTCGGAGGAGGGCGAGAGACCCAGTACTTC. Residues: CAWDFGGGRETQYF.

A remark on this clone: One end of the junction does not line up with germline, which may come from a read error. The chain uses TRBV18 and TRBJ2-1, with D possibly matching TRBD2 (5 bases). This CDR3 is built from 16 residues. Germline-derived CDR1 and CDR2 are KGHSH and LQKENI. The CDR3 coding sequence is TGTGCCAGCTCACCAGCCGCGGGTAGGAGTAGGAATGAGCATTTCTTC. It is translated as CASSPAAGRSRNEHFF.

This clone was seen only a few times. The V and J genes are TRBV7-9 and TRBJ2-7, with 10 bases aligning to TRBD1. J gave up 4 bases and V 7 bases, and 10 bases lay outside the gene matches. The CDR3 sequence is 15 residues long. CDR1 and CDR2 from the germline V gene are SEHNR and FQNEAQ (reference sequence). The DNA of the CDR3 is TGTGCCAGCAAGACATCCGGGACAGGGGAGTACGAGCAGTACTTC. It translates to CASKTSGTGEYEQYF. The complete variable domain, with remaining parts taken from reference TRBV7-9 and TRBJ2-7, reads DTGVSQNPRHKITKRGQNVTFRCDPISEHNRLYWYRQTLGQGPEFLTYFQNEAQLEKSRLLSDRFSAERPKGSFSTLEIQRTEQGDSAMYLCASKTSGTGEYEQYFGPGTRLTVT.

The chain carries TRBV7-9 and TRBJ2-5, with 8 bases fitting TRBD2. The DNA end lines up better with TRBJ2-7; the J call may be wrong. The CDR3 covers 14 residues. CDR1 SEHNR and CDR2 FQNEAQ come from the germline V gene (reference sequence). In DNA form, the CDR3 reads TGTGCCAGCACCGCAGCGGGGGAGTCCTACGAGCAGTACTTC. It is translated as CASTAAGESYEQYF.

The gene calls are TRBV11-2 and TRBJ2-7; perhaps TRBD2 as D (6 bases). The CDR3 is 15 residues long. The V gene's germline CDR1 is SGHAT and CDR2 FQNNGV. Trimming took 4 bases from V and 2 from J, leaving 15 bases between them. The CDR3 is CASSSTSGFPYEQYF. Here the CDR3 DNA reads TGTGCCAGCAGCTCGACTAGTGGTTTCCCCTACGAGCAGTACTTC.

The V gene is TRBV5-4, the J gene TRBJ2-5, with 11 nucleotides matching TRBD2. Per the germline V gene, CDR1 is SGHNT and CDR2 is YYREEE (reference sequence). The V and J ends lost 2 bases and 5 bases, in that order; junction bases with no gene match: 5. This CDR3 has 15 residues. The CDR3 DNA sequence: TGTGCCAGCAGCTTACTAGCGGGAGTGGAGGAGACCCAGTACTTC. Residues: CASSLLAGVEETQYF.

The chain couples TRBV19 to TRBJ2-3; tentatively, D is TRBD2 (6 bases). This CDR3 has 14 amino acids. Trimming removed 5 bases at V and 6 bases at J, with 15 bases between. Germline V gene data show CDR1 as LNHDA and CDR2 as SQIVND (reference sequence). As DNA, the CDR3 is TGTGCCAGTAGTGCACACGGGAGCAGGGATACGCAGTATTTT. Translated: CASSAHGSRDTQYF.